Listed below are T cell receptor beta chains from one sample, sequenced in a study of sequential checkpoint blockade in melanoma. Profiling relied on immunoSEQ multiplex PCR, and the TCRdb table lists in-frame clones only, not all of them. Seen here are some 18,000 clones, 72% observed once, and the top ten hold 21%. Sequenced here: CD8+ T cells sorted from blood (inferred from file names), sampled from a patient given nivolumab and ipilimumab in sequence. The origin of the receptors is a human donor with melanoma. Each CDR3 is given without its conserved first and last residue. A row's size may be missing; if present it is once, few, many or a size class.

J,V,size,CDR3
TRBJ1-3,TRBV7-9,.,ASSTVRQGARGNTIY
TRBJ1-2,TRBV5-5,.,ASSPRGGGGYGYT
TRBJ1-2,TRBV19,few,ASSTRTDNYGYT
TRBJ2-1,TRBV7-8,.,ASSLTESSYNEQF
TRBJ2-5,TRBV5-8,.,ASSPGLAAQETQY
TRBJ2-2,TRBV19,.,ASTRPGTISTGELF
TRBJ2-5,TRBV7-7,.,ASRRLAGGQETQY
TRBJ1-5,TRBV15,few,ATSSHSNQPQH
TRBJ1-2,TRBV27,large,ASSLIDPGGVYGYT
TRBJ1-2,TRBV30,.,AWIGLEIQGATGYT
TRBJ2-3,TRBV14,few,ASSQERSDTQY
TRBJ1-6,TRBV16,.,ASSQPGDKMVDNSPLH
TRBJ2-7,TRBV7-9,.,ASSLDREGYEQY
TRBJ1-5,TRBV6-6,once,ASSMSEGNQPQH
TRBJ2-1,TRBV6-1,.,ASSDQTVSSYNEQF
TRBJ2-7,TRBV9,.,ASSEEPTYEQY
TRBJ2-1,TRBV19,.,ASSGTEERSYNQQF
TRBJ1-2,TRBV11-3,few,ASSLGQFSNYGYT
TRBJ2-7,TRBV11-3,few,ASSFSPTEQY
TRBJ2-7,TRBV4-1,.,ASSRIQGDTYEQY
TRBJ2-7,TRBV27,.,ASSLRGRVYEQY
TRBJ2-7,TRBV11-2,.,ASSLDLMGLFTYEQY
TRBJ2-7,TRBV6-6,.,ASSYPRTGEEQY
TRBJ1-2,TRBV19,few,ASTPTQKPAGYT
TRBJ2-7,TRBV2,.,ASSDPSGYEQY
TRBJ1-2,TRBV13,.,ASSLNRDDYGYT
TRBJ1-1,TRBV5-1,.,ASSPRGQGGDTEAF
TRBJ1-1,TRBV28,.,ASSPLDRSNTEAF
TRBJ1-1,TRBV5-1,once,ASSLVAGDYTEAF
TRBJ1-1,TRBV27,.,ASSGTGSEAF
TRBJ2-7,TRBV6-5,.,ANFLGDRVYEQY
TRBJ2-7,TRBV19,.,ASSMYGRAYEQY
TRBJ1-2,TRBV6-6,few,ASTLTEGNGYT
TRBJ2-7,TRBV19,.,ASSGPGLPYEQY
TRBJ1-2,TRBV7-9,.,ASSLVIEYYGYT
TRBJ2-7,TRBV9,.,ASSVDLRTGTYEQY
TRBJ1-6,TRBV7-2,.,ASSLKEDSPLH
TRBJ2-2,TRBV2,.,ASSDPTGPGELF
TRBJ1-5,TRBV28,.,ASSFNVRDRESQPQH
TRBJ2-7,TRBV19,.,ASSAWDFGSGQY
TRBJ1-1,TRBV30,.,AWGRTGIIEAF
TRBJ1-2,TRBV5-6,.,ASSSRDRAYGYT
TRBJ1-5,TRBV6-5,.,ASSLDRNQPQH
TRBJ2-7,TRBV28,.,ASSLSGLAGAYEQY
TRBJ1-6,TRBV9,.,ASSVAGAPNSPLH
TRBJ1-1,TRBV19,.,ASSIDLGFTEAF